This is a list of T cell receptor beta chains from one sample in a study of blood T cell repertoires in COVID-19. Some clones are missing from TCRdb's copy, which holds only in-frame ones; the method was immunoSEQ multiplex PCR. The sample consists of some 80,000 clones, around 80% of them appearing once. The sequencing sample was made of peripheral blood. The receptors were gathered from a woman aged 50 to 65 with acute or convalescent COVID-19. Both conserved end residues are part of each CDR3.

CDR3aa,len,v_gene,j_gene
CASSKTAGEGKLFF,14,TRBV25-1,TRBJ1-4
CASSDAKTGSYEQYF,15,TRBV10-2,TRBJ2-7
CASSYSRLPLGFGQPQHF,18,TRBV6-2/TRBV6-3,TRBJ1-5
CASSRRDWTGLYNEQFF,17,TRBV28,TRBJ2-1
CASSPARTRVYEQYF,15,TRBV18,TRBJ2-7
CASTGQTDTQYF,12,TRBV12-3/TRBV12-4,TRBJ2-3
CASSPKAGGSQETQYF,16,TRBV7-9,TRBJ2-5
CASSFRSSLSEAFF,14,TRBV27,TRBJ1-1
CASSLYRSYEQYF,13,TRBV27,TRBJ2-7
CASSPDSAATNEKLFF,16,TRBV4-1,TRBJ1-4
CASSPGAGQGFGETQYF,17,TRBV11-2,TRBJ2-5
CASSLLAGGISETQYF,16,TRBV5-8,TRBJ2-5
CASTRGANTGELFF,14,TRBV27,TRBJ2-2
CASSLLDRLEETEQYF,16,TRBV7-9,TRBJ2-7
CASSTLAEASSEQYF,15,TRBV28,TRBJ2-7
CASSYTDREGQGYTF,15,TRBV6-5,TRBJ1-2
CASRPDGGAYNEQFF,15,TRBV19,TRBJ2-1
CASSPRGRYEQYF,13,TRBV6-6,TRBJ2-7
CASSPGTGGRGYTF,14,TRBV7-3,TRBJ1-2
CATAGQTPAKFF,12,TRBV24-1,TRBJ2-1
CASSSGTGGDRYTF,14,TRBV19,TRBJ1-2
CASSPSGTGGYNEQFF,16,TRBV19,TRBJ2-1
CASSSGGIDTEAFF,14,TRBV28,TRBJ1-1
CASSGTANSYEQYF,14,TRBV4-1,TRBJ2-7
CASSLEQGLTYEQYF,15,TRBV7-2,TRBJ2-7
CASSVGGAPNTEAFF,15,TRBV9,TRBJ1-1
CASSYSRGGPGYGYTF,16,TRBV6-6,TRBJ1-2
CASSLEGGYNSPLHF,15,TRBV5-1,TRBJ1-6
CASSLDRGGNQPQHF,15,TRBV7-2,TRBJ1-5
CSASGSLAGGSTDTQYF,17,TRBV20-1,TRBJ2-3
CASSKYLVDEQFF,13,TRBV7-9,TRBJ2-1
CASSYRSSPSGEQFF,15,TRBV4-3,TRBJ2-1
CASSKRQGAYEQYF,14,TRBV6-5,TRBJ2-7
CASSLEVRHLPRGNQPQHF,19,TRBV11-3,TRBJ1-5
CASSVGVYEQFF,12,TRBV6-2/TRBV6-3,TRBJ2-1
CSVITGQGYEQYF,13,TRBV29-1,TRBJ2-7
CSISGGKNEQYF,12,TRBV29-1,TRBJ2-7
CASSRPSGGYNEQFF,15,TRBV19,TRBJ2-1
CASSILAGTSYF,12,TRBV28,TRBJ2-7
CASSFLYGDFPGQASDEQYF,20,TRBV28,TRBJ2-7